This TCR beta chain was observed in a study of blood T cell repertoires in COVID-19. Turning to the study itself: Sample material is recorded as cDNA or gDNA derived from T cells, B-cell-depleted T cells, or PBMCs.

Per the original data handling: Estimated nucleated cell counts came from reference gene primer amplification. Sequencing was performed with immunoSEQ multiplex PCR; in TCRdb, only in-frame clones are kept and a portion is missing. The V and J calls and clone size are taken from that table; D and trimming were inferred from the DNA. This repertoire shows about 97,000 clones, approximately 92% found once; its top ten account for approximately 5.4%. Germline V gene sequence: CDR1 KGHDR, CDR2 SFDVKD. Trimming took 0 bases from V and 3 from J; bases not matched to a gene: 0. The CDR3 consists of 15 residues.

This chain uses TRBV24-1 with TRBJ2-5; TRBD2 matches 10 bases. Specimen: peripheral blood. The receptor was isolated from a man in his fifties or sixties with active COVID-19. The CDR3 sequence is CATSDLGLAEETQYF. In nucleotides, the CDR3 is TGTGCCACCAGTGATTTGGGACTAGCGGAAGAGACCCAGTACTTC.